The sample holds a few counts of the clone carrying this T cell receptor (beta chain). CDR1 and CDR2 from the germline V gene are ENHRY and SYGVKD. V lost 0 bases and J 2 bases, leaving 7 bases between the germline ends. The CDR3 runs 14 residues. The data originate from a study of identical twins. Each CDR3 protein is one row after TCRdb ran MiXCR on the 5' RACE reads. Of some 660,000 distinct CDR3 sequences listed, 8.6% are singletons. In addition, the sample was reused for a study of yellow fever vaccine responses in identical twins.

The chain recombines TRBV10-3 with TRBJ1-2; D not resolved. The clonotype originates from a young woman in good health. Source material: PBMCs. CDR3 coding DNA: TGTGCCATCAGTGAGTCAGGAGGAAACTATGGCTACACCTTC. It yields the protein CAISESGGNYGYTF.